The 8 T cell receptor beta chains reported below all come from one sample, sequenced in a study of shared clonotypes between healthy human individuals. Using immunoSEQ multiplex PCR, the repertoire was profiled, and TCRdb retains in-frame clones only, with some absent. The sample records 2,500,000 or so clones, 80% to 95% being singletons. The sample consisted of naive CD4+ T cells from PBMCs. The subset: CD45RA+ positively selected. The receptors were sampled from a man younger than 35 in good health. Some clones in this sample may be carry-over from other donors' samples.

J is TRBJ2-3 and V is TRBV7-9, with D possibly matching TRBD2 (6 bases). Germline values: CDR1 SEHNR, CDR2 FQNEAQ (reference sequence). The V gene lost 3 bases and the J gene lost 1 base, with 14 bases spanning the gap. The CDR3 has 16 amino acids. The CDR3 DNA reads as TGTGCCAGCAGCTTTACCCGGGCTAGCGGCACAGATACGCAGTATTTT. Its translation is CASSFTRASGTDTQYF. Using reference TRBV7-9 and TRBJ2-3 for the parts outside the CDR3, the full variable domain is DTGVSQNPRHKITKRGQNVTFRCDPISEHNRLYWYRQTLGQGPEFLTYFQNEAQLEKSRLLSDRFSAERPKGSFSTLEIQRTEQGDSAMYLCASSFTRASGTDTQYFGPGTRLTVL.

This clone was observed a few times. The rearrangement joins TRBV9 to TRBJ1-1; possibly TRBD1 for D (6 bases). The CDR3 contains 14 residues. Deletions cut 0 bases from V and 3 bases from J, with 9 bases between. Germline V CDR1 and CDR2: SGDLS, YYNGEE. CDR3 residues: CASSVAGGHTEAFF. CDR3 coding DNA: TGTGCCAGCAGCGTAGCTGGGGGGCACACTGAAGCTTTCTTT.

This rearrangement joins TRBV7-2 to TRBJ1-6; D is uncertain. CDR3 length: 13 residues. V was clipped by 3 bases and J by 7 bases, with 7 bases between them. CDR1 and CDR2 (germline): SGHTA, FQGNSA. CDR3 DNA: TGTGCCAGCAGCTTGACCGGGAATTCACCCCTCCACTTT. This encodes CASSLTGNSPLHF.

This CDR3 reads CASSPGVAGELFF. In DNA form, the CDR3 reads TGTGCCAGCAGCCCAGGGGTGGCCGGGGAGCTGTTTTTT. The V call is TRBV6-5, the J call TRBJ2-2; a weak D match, TRBD1 (6 bases). The CDR3 covers 13 residues. CDR1 is MNHEY and CDR2 is SVGAGI in the germline V gene. Trimming shortened V by 6 bases and J by 6 bases, and 11 bases separated the two germline ends.

J is TRBJ1-2 and V is TRBV2, with a possible D match to TRBD1 (5 bases). This CDR3 comprises 12 residues. Germline V gives CDR1 SNHLY, CDR2 FYNNEI. V was shortened by 7 bases and J by 3 bases, with 9 bases between the two germline ends. This CDR3 reads CASTGDDYGYTF. The CDR3 DNA reads TGTGCCAGCACGGGGGATGACTATGGCTACACCTTC.

The genes are TRBV10-3 and TRBJ2-3; TRBD1 or TRBD2 may be the D gene (5 bases each). CDR1 is ENHRY and CDR2 is SYGVKD in the germline V gene. Trimming left V 0 bases short and J 10 bases short, with 20 bases between. The CDR3 consists of 16 residues. Written as DNA, the CDR3 is TGTGCCATCAGTGAGTCGGCCGGGACGAAAATTCTACCGCAGTATTTT. Translating it yields CAISESAGTKILPQYF.

This rearrangement joins TRBV5-6 to TRBJ2-6; D gene unclear. With 1 base removed from V and 0 bases from J, the gap between germline ends came to 11 bases. The CDR3 is 17 amino acids. Germline V gives CDR1 SGHDT, CDR2 YYEEEE. CDR3 nucleotides: TGTGCCAGCAGCTTGCAGGTGATCGGCTCTGGGGCCAACGTCCTGACTTTC. Its translation: CASSLQVIGSGANVLTF.

Turning to this clone: Other DNA sequences within the sample encode an identical CDR3. V gene TRBV14 combines with J gene TRBJ1-1; D unresolved. V lost 4 bases to trimming and J lost 0 bases, with 6 bases between them. This CDR3 has 13 residues. Germline loops: CDR1 SGHDN, CDR2 FVKESK. CDR3 residues: CASSPSMNTEAFF. The DNA for the CDR3 is TGTGCCAGCAGCCCCTCCATGAACACTGAAGCTTTCTTT. The full variable domain, with the rest looked up from reference TRBV14 and TRBJ1-1, is EAGVTQFPSHSVIEKGQTVTLRCDPISGHDNLYWYRRVMGKEIKFLLHFVKESKQDESGMPNNRFLAERTGGTYSTLKVQPAELEDSGVYFCASSPSMNTEAFFGQGTRLTVV.